The 25 T cell receptor beta chains reported below all come from one sample, sequenced in a study of metastatic and nonmetastatic thyroid tumors. The entire patient cohort was treatment-naive prior to thyroid surgery. MiXCR was used by TCRdb to re-call the PCR reads. The sample comprises around 18,000 clones, about 34% of which are singletons, and roughly 18% rests with the top ten. Sequencing was performed on tumor tissue. The receptors were sampled from a female donor with papillary thyroid cancer or a benign thyroid nodule (not recorded which). Some clones in this sample may be carry-over from other donors' samples.

There are a few counts of this clone. This chain connects TRBV20-1 to TRBJ2-7, with 7 bases identical to TRBD1. This CDR3 has 13 amino acids. In germline, CDR1 is DFQATT, CDR2 SNEGSKA (reference sequence). The junction had 8 bases not matched to a gene; V was cut back by 6 bases and J by 3 bases. As DNA, the CDR3 is TGCAGTGCCAAGGGAGACAGGGACTACGAGCAGTACTTC. Amino acid sequence: CSAKGDRDYEQYF.

This chain connects TRBV20-1 to TRBJ1-1; D gene uncertain. The CDR3 has 15 amino acids. Trimming took 3 bases from V and 5 from J, leaving 19 bases between them. Per germline, CDR1 DFQATT and CDR2 SNEGSKA (reference sequence). The CDR3 DNA reads as TGCAGTGCTAGCCCCCGGACGGCGGAGGTGACTGAAGCTTTCTTT. It is translated as CSASPRTAEVTEAFF.

This clone was seen once. J is TRBJ2-1 and V is TRBV2; a possible D gene is TRBD2 (6 bases). Germline CDR1 and CDR2: SNHLY and FYNNEI. The CDR3 is made up of 16 amino acids. Trimming removed 7 bases from V and 7 bases from J, with 23 bases in between. The CDR3 nucleotides are TGTGCCAGCAAGGGTAGCCGGAGGGATTCCTCAAATGAGCAGTTCTTC. It codes for CASKGSRRDSSNEQFF.

At least ten counts were recorded for this clone. This rearrangement joins TRBV3-1 to TRBJ1-2; tentative D call: TRBD1 (5 bases). This CDR3 region has 15 residues. The V end was cut by 4 bases, the J end by 0 bases, with 12 bases between. CDR1 and CDR2 from the germline V gene are LGHDT and YNNKEL (reference sequence). DNA for the CDR3: TGTGCCAGCAGCCCCCGACAGTTTACTAACTATGGCTACACCTTC. Its protein is CASSPRQFTNYGYTF. The entire variable domain, with the rest obtained from reference TRBV3-1 and TRBJ1-2, is as follows: DTAVSQTPKYLVTQMGNDKSIKCEQNLGHDTMYWYKQDSKKFLKIMFSYNNKELIINETVPNRFSPKSPDKAHLNLHINSLELGDSAVYFCASSPRQFTNYGYTFGSGTRLTVV.

This sequence joins TRBV20-1 and TRBJ1-2; D gene unclear. This CDR3 region has 14 residues. CDR1 DFQATT and CDR2 SNEGSKA come from the germline V gene (reference sequence). Trimming took off 5 bases at V and 0 bases at J, with 13 bases between the two ends. CDR3 DNA sequence: TGCAGTGCTTCTCATAAAGCTGCTAACTATGGCTACACCTTC. Translating gives CSASHKAANYGYTF.

This clone was found many times. The rearrangement links TRBV2 to TRBJ2-7; TRBD2 might be the D (5 bases). The V gene's germline CDR1 is SNHLY and CDR2 FYNNEI. This CDR3 has 16 residues. Trimming left V 6 bases short and J 1 base short, with 19 bases between. The CDR3 DNA reads as TGTGCCAGCAGCCCGGACTCCTTAAAACTATCCTACGAGCAGTACTTC. Its protein product is CASSPDSLKLSYEQYF. The full variable domain, its missing parts supplied by reference TRBV2 and TRBJ2-7, is EPEVTQTPSHQVTQMGQEVILRCVPISNHLYFYWYRQILGQKVEFLVSFYNNEISEKSEIFDDQFSVERPDGSNFTLKIRSTKLEDSAMYFCASSPDSLKLSYEQYFGPGTRLTVT.

The chain couples TRBV5-1 to TRBJ1-6; D remains unclear. The CDR3 covers 17 residues. Germline loops: CDR1 SGHRS, CDR2 YFSETQ. Trimming took 4 bases from V and 10 from J, leaving 24 bases between them. CDR3 residues: CASSPGRWENSKSPLHF. The CDR3 coding sequence is TGCGCCAGCAGCCCTGGTAGGTGGGAGAATTCTAAGTCACCCCTCCACTTT. The full variable domain, rest sourced from reference TRBV5-1 and TRBJ1-6, is KAGVTQTPRYLIKTRGQQVTLSCSPISGHRSVSWYQQTPGQGLQFLFEYFSETQRNKGNFPGRFSGRQFSNSRSEMNVSTLELGDSALYLCASSPGRWENSKSPLHFGNGTRLTVT.

On this clone: Other DNA sequences in this specimen translate into the identical CDR3. The chain combines TRBV20-1 with TRBJ1-5; TRBD1 is a possible D gene (6 bases). Per the germline V gene, CDR1 is DFQATT and CDR2 is SNEGSKA (reference sequence). Trimming cost V 6 bases and J 0 bases, with 12 bases left between them. This CDR3 is built from 14 residues. The CDR3 DNA follows: TGCAGTGCCAGGCGGGGGGCTAGCAATCAGCCCCAGCATTTT. The encoded protein is CSARRGASNQPQHF.

In regard to this clone: One end of the junction is discordant with germline, which a read error may explain. For the CDR3, the DNA is TGCAGTGCTCCTAAGGTGATTCATGGCTACTCCTTC. It is translated as CSAPKVIHGYSF. This chain connects TRBV20-1 to TRBJ1-2, with no clear D. Germline V gene lookup returns CDR1 DFQATT and CDR2 SNEGSKA (reference sequence). The CDR3 length is 12 residues.

This clone was seen a handful of times. The rearrangement joins TRBV2 to TRBJ2-7; no reliable D call. CDR1 and CDR2 (germline): SNHLY, FYNNEI. The germline V and J ends were trimmed by 1 base and 2 bases, with 12 bases remaining between them. The CDR3 has 15 amino acids. As DNA, the CDR3 is TGTGCCAGCAGTGAAGTAGTCAGATCTCCCTACGAGCAGTACTTC. Its protein product is CASSEVVRSPYEQYF.

This chain joins TRBV11-2 and TRBJ2-1, with TRBD1 identical over 12 bases. The CDR3 extends over 15 amino acids. V lost 3 bases and J lost 15; bases outside the gene matches: 12. The germline V gene encodes CDR1 SGHAT and CDR2 FQNNGV. CDR3 sequence (DNA): TGTGCCAGCAGCTTTACCGGGACAGGGGGCGCATGGTGGTTCTTC. Its protein is CASSFTGTGGAWWFF.

The rearrangement joins TRBV5-1 to TRBJ1-1, with D possibly matching TRBD1 (5 bases). In germline, CDR1 is SGHRS, CDR2 YFSETQ. Trimming left V 3 bases short and J 1 base short, with 19 bases between. This CDR3 spans 17 amino acids. CDR3 in amino acids: CASSSDKGRRANTEAFF. The CDR3 DNA reads as TGCGCCAGCAGCTCGGACAAGGGGCGTAGAGCGAACACTGAAGCTTTCTTT.

As regards this clone: At one end the junction does not follow the germline gene, possibly because of a read error. The V call is TRBV12-5, the J call TRBJ1-2; a weak D match, TRBD1 (5 bases). The length of the CDR3 is 14 residues. The germline CDR1 and CDR2 sequences are LGHNT and FRNRAP. DNA for the CDR3: TGTGCGAGTGTCAGGGACGCCGGGGGAGCTGGCTACACCTTC. Its protein product is CASVRDAGGAGYTF.

This chain connects TRBV20-1 to TRBJ1-2; maybe TRBD1 (5 bases). The CDR3 contains 13 residues. V was shortened by 8 bases and J by 2 bases, with 15 bases between the two germline ends. Germline CDR1 DFQATT, CDR2 SNEGSKA (reference sequence). DNA of the CDR3: TGCAGTCAGCGAGACAGTTCCAACTATGGCTACACCTTC. Amino acid sequence: CSQRDSSNYGYTF.

The chain employs TRBV20-1 and TRBJ1-5, with 8 bases that match TRBD1. The CDR3 consists of 14 residues. Germline values: CDR1 DFQATT, CDR2 SNEGSKA (reference sequence). Trimming took 0 bases from V and 7 from J; bases not matched to a gene: 5. This CDR3 reads CSARDGQGGQPQHF. The CDR3, as DNA: TGCAGTGCTAGAGATGGACAGGGTGGACAGCCCCAGCATTTT.

The rearrangement links TRBV19 to TRBJ1-6, with TRBD1 matching over 10 bases. The V gene end was trimmed by 3 bases and the J gene end by 10 bases; junction bases not matched to a gene: 9. The CDR3 contains 16 residues. CDR1 and CDR2 (germline): LNHDA, SQIVND (reference sequence). The CDR3 DNA follows: TGTGCCAGTAGTATTGGGACAGGGGCCTCTCAATCACCCCTCCACTTT. Its protein is CASSIGTGASQSPLHF. Full variable domain (rest looked up from reference TRBV19 and TRBJ1-6): DGGITQSPKYLFRKEGQNVTLSCEQNLNHDAMYWYRQDPGQGLRLIYYSQIVNDFQKGDIAEGYSVSREKKESFPLTVTSAQKNPTAFYLCASSIGTGASQSPLHFGNGTRLTVT.

The gene calls are TRBV6-1 and TRBJ1-6; 9 bases agree with TRBD1. V dropped 8 bases and J dropped 0; count of bases not matched to a gene: 8. The CDR3 runs 17 residues. The germline gives CDR1 MNHNS, CDR2 SASEGT. The CDR3 reads CASGSGQGRSYNSPLHF. The CDR3 DNA sequence: TGTGCCAGCGGGTCGGGACAGGGTCGCTCCTATAATTCACCCCTCCACTTT.

This clone was observed a single time. V gene TRBV5-1 combines with J gene TRBJ2-3, with 7 bases that match TRBD1. The CDR3 contains 14 residues. The V and J ends lost 6 bases and 10 bases, in that order; junction bases with no gene match: 14. CDR1 is SGHRS and CDR2 is YFSETQ in the germline V gene. CDR3 sequence: CASTRGQGTESQYF. Here the CDR3 DNA reads TGCGCCAGCACCCGTGGGCAGGGGACAGAGTCGCAGTATTTT. Combining the CDR3 with reference TRBV5-1 and TRBJ2-3 gives the whole variable domain KAGVTQTPRYLIKTRGQQVTLSCSPISGHRSVSWYQQTPGQGLQFLFEYFSETQRNKGNFPGRFSGRQFSNSRSEMNVSTLELGDSALYLCASTRGQGTESQYFGPGTRLTVL.

Only a few counts were recorded for this clone. This chain links TRBV5-1 with TRBJ2-3, with D maybe TRBD1 (5 bases). CDR1 is SGHRS and CDR2 is YFSETQ in the germline V gene. Trimming cost V 1 base and J 5 bases, with 17 bases left between them. The CDR3 has 16 residues. The CDR3 DNA reads as TGCGCCAGCAGCTTGTTCGGACAAGCTTACGAAGATACGCAGTATTTT. Translated: CASSLFGQAYEDTQYF. Drawing the rest from reference TRBV5-1 and TRBJ2-3, the complete variable domain is KAGVTQTPRYLIKTRGQQVTLSCSPISGHRSVSWYQQTPGQGLQFLFEYFSETQRNKGNFPGRFSGRQFSNSRSEMNVSTLELGDSALYLCASSLFGQAYEDTQYFGPGTRLTVL.

This clone was observed a few times. Germline and junction disagree at one end, which may indicate a read error. The V and J genes are TRBV19 and TRBJ1-5; D is unclear. This CDR3 has 13 amino acids. Germline CDR1 is LNHDA and CDR2 is SQIVND (reference sequence). The CDR3 bases are TGTGCCAATAGTAGCCGACTAAATCGGCCCCAGCATTTT. Residues: CANSSRLNRPQHF.

This clone came up a few times. This sequence joins TRBV15 and TRBJ2-7; 11 nucleotides agree with TRBD1. V lost 5 bases to trimming and J lost 3 bases; unmatched junction nucleotides: 3. CDR1 LNHNV and CDR2 YYDKDF come from the germline V gene (reference sequence). The CDR3 is 14 amino acids. The CDR3 loop is CATSGGTGGYEQYF. CDR3 in DNA: TGTGCCACCAGCGGGGGGACAGGGGGCTACGAGCAGTACTTC.

The chain combines TRBV19 with TRBJ2-2; D call uncertain. Trimming took 3 bases from V and 6 from J, leaving 11 bases between them. CDR3 length: 14 residues. Germline V CDR1 and CDR2: LNHDA, SQIVND (reference sequence). As DNA, the CDR3 is TGTGCCAGTAGTATTCAACGGGTGTCCGGGGAGCTGTTTTTT. The encoded protein is CASSIQRVSGELFF.

This clone has just a few counts. This rearrangement joins TRBV2 to TRBJ1-4; tentative D call: TRBD1 (5 bases). Germline V CDR1 and CDR2: SNHLY, FYNNEI. This CDR3 has 12 residues. The DNA of the CDR3 is TGTGCAGGCCGGGGCAGCACTGAAAAACTGTTTTTT. It specifies CAGRGSTEKLFF.

This clone showed up many times. The V and J genes are TRBV5-4 and TRBJ1-4; D is undetermined. V lost 0 bases and J 8 bases, leaving 14 bases between the germline ends. Germline CDR1 and CDR2: SGHNT and YYREEE (reference sequence). The CDR3 runs to 15 residues. The CDR3 DNA sequence: TGTGCCAGCAGCTTGGATCGGTCTAAAGGGGAAAAACTGTTTTTT. Translation gives CASSLDRSKGEKLFF. The full variable domain, with the rest looked up from reference TRBV5-4 and TRBJ1-4, is ETGVTQSPTHLIKTRGQQVTLRCSSQSGHNTVSWYQQALGQGPQFIFQYYREEENGRGNFPPRFSGLQFPNYSSELNVNALELDDSALYLCASSLDRSKGEKLFFGSGTQLSVL.

By share, this clone counts as medium-sized (0.01 to 0.1%). The J gene is TRBJ2-1, the V gene TRBV6-2 or TRBV6-3; 10 bases map to TRBD2. CDR1 MNHEY and CDR2 SVGEGT come from the germline V gene. CDR3 size: 13 residues. The junction had 5 bases not matched to a gene; V was cut back by 7 bases and J by 8 bases. The CDR3 sequence is CASNGGTSDEQFF. In DNA, the CDR3 is TGTGCCAGCAACGGAGGGACTAGCGATGAGCAGTTCTTC.